Below are 26 T cell receptor beta chains sequenced from a single sample in a study of blood T cell repertoires in COVID-19. The method was immunoSEQ multiplex PCR; TCRdb's version includes in-frame clones alone and lacks a portion of them. The table shows over 60,000 clones, with 70% to 80% occurring only once. Material for sequencing was peripheral blood. Receptors originate from a woman aged 80 or over with acute or convalescent COVID-19.

CDR3 sequence (DNA): TGCGCCAGCAGCTTGGGATGGAGCTCCTACAATGAGCAGTTCTTC. Translated, it gives CASSLGWSSYNEQFF. The V gene is TRBV5-1, the J gene TRBJ2-1; unclear D gene. The CDR3 contains 15 residues. Deletions cut 0 bases from V and 0 bases from J, with 7 bases between. Germline V gene lookup returns CDR1 SGHRS and CDR2 YFSETQ. The whole variable domain, filled in from reference TRBV5-1 and TRBJ2-1, reads KAGVTQTPRYLIKTRGQQVTLSCSPISGHRSVSWYQQTPGQGLQFLFEYFSETQRNKGNFPGRFSGRQFSNSRSEMNVSTLELGDSALYLCASSLGWSSYNEQFFGPGTRLTVL.

The chain is built from TRBV7-2 and TRBJ1-5; D gene unclear. Germline assignment: CDR1 SGHTA and CDR2 FQGNSA. This CDR3 has 14 residues. Trimming cost V 1 base and J 3 bases, with 7 bases left between them. Written as DNA, the CDR3 is TGTGCCAGCAGCTTAGGGAGGAACAATCAGCCCCAGCATTTT. It yields the protein CASSLGRNNQPQHF.

The chain joins TRBV27 to TRBJ2-2; 8 bases agree with TRBD1. Germline values: CDR1 MNHEY, CDR2 SMNVEV (reference sequence). V lost 0 bases, J lost 2 bases, and 5 bases stayed unmatched. This CDR3 region has 17 residues. CDR3 sequence reads: CASSLSGTGDNTGELFF. DNA for the CDR3: TGTGCCAGCAGTTTATCCGGGACAGGAGATAACACCGGGGAGCTGTTTTTT.

V is TRBV6-5 and J is TRBJ2-2, with 11 bases aligning to TRBD2. CDR3 length equals 14 residues. Germline CDR1 reads MNHEY; CDR2 reads SVGAGI. V was pared by 6 bases and J by 8 bases, with 5 bases of the junction left unmatched. The CDR3 DNA reads TGTGCCAGCAGGGATAGCGGGAGGGCAGGGGAGCTGTTTTTT. Encoded protein: CASRDSGRAGELFF.

In regard to this clone: Other nucleotide sequences from this sample produce the same CDR3. The chain uses TRBV5-4 and TRBJ1-5; D is perhaps TRBD1 (5 bases). Trimming removed 2 bases from V and 0 bases from J, with 6 bases in between. From germline, CDR1 is SGHNT and CDR2 YYREEE (reference sequence). The CDR3 has 14 residues. The CDR3 loop reads CASSFGGSNQPQHF. The CDR3 coding sequence is TGTGCCAGCAGCTTCGGGGGTAGCAATCAGCCCCAGCATTTT. The whole variable domain, remainder taken from reference TRBV5-4 and TRBJ1-5, is ETGVTQSPTHLIKTRGQQVTLRCSSQSGHNTVSWYQQALGQGPQFIFQYYREEENGRGNFPPRFSGLQFPNYSSELNVNALELDDSALYLCASSFGGSNQPQHFGDGTRLSIL.

The chain is built from TRBV7-9 and TRBJ2-1; 10 nucleotides agree with TRBD2. The trim removed 3 bases at V and 6 bases at J, leaving 8 bases unmatched. The CDR3 totals 16 residues. Germline V CDR1 and CDR2: SEHNR, FQNEAQ (reference sequence). The CDR3 loop reads CASSFRSSGSSNEQFF. CDR3 bases: TGTGCCAGCAGCTTTCGGTCTAGCGGGAGTTCCAATGAGCAGTTCTTC.

Only a few counts were recorded for this clone. CDR3 nucleotide sequence: TGTGCCAGCAGCCAAACCCCGGGACTAGGGGGCCAGTTCTTC. It translates to CASSQTPGLGGQFF. The genes are TRBV3-1 (or the pseudogene TRBV3-2) and TRBJ2-1; the D gene is possibly TRBD2 (8 bases). The CDR3 is 14 residues long. Germline CDR1 LGHDT, CDR2 YNNKEL (reference sequence). Trimming took off 2 bases at V and 13 bases at J, with 18 bases between the two ends.

This sequence joins TRBV20-1 and TRBJ1-3; D is unclear. The germline V gene has CDR1 DFQATT and CDR2 SNEGSKA (reference sequence). Trimming removed 6 bases at V and 2 bases at J, with 5 bases between. The CDR3 length is 11 residues. The CDR3 reads CSAAAGNTIYF. CDR3 nucleotides: TGCAGTGCGGCGGCTGGAAACACCATATATTTT.

The V call is TRBV6-1, the J call TRBJ2-6; 10 positions match TRBD2. Trimming took 1 base from V and 4 from J; bases not matched to a gene: 7. This CDR3 contains 18 residues. Germline V gene data show CDR1 as MNHNS and CDR2 as SASEGT. The CDR3 region is CASSEEREGLLGANVLTF. In nucleotides, the CDR3 is TGTGCCAGCAGTGAAGAGCGGGAGGGCCTTTTGGGGGCCAACGTCCTGACTTTC.

This clone was detected only a few times. J is TRBJ2-3 and V is TRBV2, with TRBD1 identical over 8 bases. From germline, CDR1 is SNHLY and CDR2 FYNNEI. The CDR3 runs 15 residues. The V gene end was trimmed by 5 bases and the J gene end by 6 bases; junction bases not matched to a gene: 10. The CDR3 here is CASSYGQGVYDTQYF. The CDR3 nucleotides read TGTGCCAGCAGTTACGGACAGGGAGTTTACGATACGCAGTATTTT.

This clone was detected only once. V and J are TRBV6-1 and TRBJ1-2, with TRBD1 matching 7 bases. Germline V lookup: CDR1 MNHNS, CDR2 SASEGT. V was pared by 2 bases and J by 8 bases, with 8 bases of the junction left unmatched. This CDR3 contains 14 residues. The CDR3 DNA reads TGTGCCAGCAGTGAAACAGGGGAGAGCGGCGGCTACACCTTC. Its translation: CASSETGESGGYTF.

Ten or more counts support this clone. The rearrangement links TRBV2 to TRBJ2-1, with 12 bases fitting TRBD2. There are 17 residues in the CDR3. V lost 5 bases and J lost 3; bases outside the gene matches: 8. CDR1 and CDR2 (germline): SNHLY, FYNNEI. The DNA for the CDR3 is TGTGCCAGCAGTACTAGCGGGAGGACGGTGTACTACAATGAGCAGTTCTTC. Protein: CASSTSGRTVYYNEQFF. The full variable domain, in which reference TRBV2 and TRBJ2-1 provide the parts outside the CDR3, is EPEVTQTPSHQVTQMGQEVILRCVPISNHLYFYWYRQILGQKVEFLVSFYNNEISEKSEIFDDQFSVERPDGSNFTLKIRSTKLEDSAMYFCASSTSGRTVYYNEQFFGPGTRLTVL.

This clone occurred once. V and J are TRBV18 and TRBJ2-1; 9 bases fit TRBD2. Germline V gene lookup returns CDR1 KGHSH and CDR2 LQKENI. Unmatched junction bases numbered 1, after V lost 2 bases and J lost 5 bases. The CDR3 totals 14 residues. The CDR3 sequence: CASSPASGNNEQFF. CDR3 DNA: TGTGCCAGCTCACCAGCTAGCGGGAACAATGAGCAGTTCTTC.

This chain connects TRBV4-2 to TRBJ1-3; perhaps TRBD1 as D (5 bases). The CDR3 contains 17 residues. V was cut by 0 bases and J by 0 bases, with 12 bases left in between. CDR1 and CDR2 (germline): LGHNA, YNFKEQ. CDR3 nucleotide sequence: TGTGCCAGCAGCCAAGATCAGGGTATGGGCTCTGGAAACACCATATATTTT. It encodes CASSQDQGMGSGNTIYF.

The chain carries TRBV4-2 and TRBJ2-3; 12 bases are shared with TRBD2. J was trimmed by 0 bases and V by 5 bases; bases with no gene match: 9. Germline V lookup: CDR1 LGHNA, CDR2 YNFKEQ. The CDR3 contains 18 residues. The CDR3 DNA reads as TGTGCCAGCAGCAACCTAGCGGGAGGGGATCGGAGCACAGATACGCAGTATTTT. This sequence encodes CASSNLAGGDRSTDTQYF.

V usage is TRBV9 and J usage is TRBJ2-7; no firm D call. CDR1 and CDR2 (germline): SGDLS, YYNGEE. The CDR3 covers 15 residues. V was pared by 1 base and J by 0 bases, with 11 bases between. In nucleotides, the CDR3 is TGTGCCAGCAGCGTATCGACGGCTAGCTCCTACGAGCAGTACTTC. This encodes CASSVSTASSYEQYF. The variable domain in full, with the rest retrieved from reference TRBV9 and TRBJ2-7, is DSGVTQTPKHLITATGQRVTLRCSPRSGDLSVYWYQQSLDQGLQFLIQYYNGEERAKGNILERFSAQQFPDLHSELNLSSLELGDSALYFCASSVSTASSYEQYFGPGTRLTVT.

This clone was seen more than once but under ten times. The chain is built from TRBV4-3 and TRBJ2-5; D may be TRBD1 (5 bases). Germline V CDR1 and CDR2: LGHNA, YSLEER. The V and J ends lost 5 bases and 5 bases respectively, with 18 bases between them. The CDR3 extends over 15 amino acids. Here the CDR3 reads CASSSQRASGETQYF. The DNA of the CDR3 is TGCGCCAGCAGCTCTCAGCGAGCTTCAGGGGAGACCCAGTACTTC.

This rearrangement joins TRBV29-1 to TRBJ2-3; a weak D match, TRBD1 (5 bases). The CDR3 sequence is 12 residues long. CDR1 and CDR2 (germline): SQVTM, ANQGSEA. Between the trimmed V and J ends, which lost 2 bases and 6 bases, there was a span of 9 bases. The CDR3 DNA is TGCAGCGTTGAACCTGGGGCCGATACGCAGTATTTT. Translating gives CSVEPGADTQYF.

V and J are TRBV29-1 and TRBJ1-2; D gene uncertain. The CDR3 runs 12 residues. CDR1 is SQVTM, CDR2 ANQGSEA, per germline. V was shortened by 4 bases and J by 8 bases, with 14 bases between the two germline ends. The chain's CDR3 is CSVGDAGLGYTF. The CDR3 DNA follows: TGCAGCGTTGGAGACGCAGGCCTCGGCTACACCTTC.

The rearrangement joins TRBV7-3 to TRBJ2-2; 9 bases map to TRBD2. The germline V gene has CDR1 SGHTA and CDR2 FQGTGA. CDR3 length equals 16 residues. Trimming cost V 5 bases and J 8 bases; bases outside gene matches: 12. The CDR3 DNA reads as TGTGCCAGCAGCGCCCAAGCGGGAGGATCAGGGGGGGAGCTGTTTTTT. Protein: CASSAQAGGSGGELFF. Using reference TRBV7-3 and TRBJ2-2 for the parts outside the CDR3, the full variable domain is GAGVSQTPSNKVTEKGKYVELRCDPISGHTALYWYRQSLGQGPEFLIYFQGTGAADDSGLPNDRFFAVRPEGSVSTLKIQRTERGDSAVYLCASSAQAGGSGGELFFGEGSRLTVL.

This clone has a single count. The chain employs TRBV5-6 and TRBJ1-4, with 9 bases identical to TRBD1. V was pared by 2 bases and J by 5 bases, with 4 bases of the junction left unmatched. In germline, CDR1 is SGHDT, CDR2 YYEEEE. This CDR3 has 15 residues. The CDR3 DNA sequence: TGTGCCAGCAGCTTAACAGGGGGCTCGAATGAAAAACTGTTTTTT. Encoded protein: CASSLTGGSNEKLFF.

The chain links TRBV5-4 to TRBJ2-7; 10 bases agree with TRBD2. The CDR3 runs 14 residues. V dropped 6 bases and J dropped 0; count of bases not matched to a gene: 3. Looked up from germline, CDR1 is SGHNT and CDR2 is YYREEE (reference sequence). CDR3 sequence: CASKIAGGSYEQYF. CDR3 in DNA: TGTGCCAGCAAAATAGCGGGAGGCTCCTACGAGCAGTACTTC.

The V and J genes are TRBV6-5 and TRBJ1-3, with D possibly being TRBD1 (6 bases). CDR1 is MNHEY, CDR2 SVGAGI, per germline. The CDR3 consists of 16 residues. V lost 2 bases and J 4 bases, leaving 15 bases between the germline ends. The CDR3 DNA sequence: TGTGCCAGCAGTTACAACCCCAGGGGTATCGGAAACACCATATATTTT. It yields the protein CASSYNPRGIGNTIYF.

This clone was detected once. The chain carries TRBV3-1 (or the pseudogene TRBV3-2) and TRBJ1-6; a possible D gene is TRBD1 (5 bases). Looked up from germline, CDR1 is LGHDT and CDR2 is YNNKEL (reference sequence). Trimming cost V 4 bases and J 8 bases, with 12 bases left between them. CDR3 length equals 14 residues. The CDR3 is CASSPSLGDSPLHF. The CDR3 nucleotides read TGTGCCAGCAGCCCCAGCCTAGGGGATTCACCCCTCCACTTT.

The genes are TRBV18 and TRBJ2-7; 10 nucleotides agree with TRBD1. This CDR3 comprises 19 residues. The germline gives CDR1 KGHSH, CDR2 LQKENI. V was clipped by 4 bases and J by 4 bases; unmatched bases: 19. This chain's CDR3 is CASSLFPPGQGQKLYEQYF. In DNA form, the CDR3 reads TGTGCCAGCTCACTTTTCCCCCCGGGACAGGGGCAAAAATTGTACGAGCAGTACTTC.

Here the CDR3 reads CSASVRSGGETQYF. The CDR3 DNA follows: TGCAGTGCTAGTGTACGGTCGGGGGGGGAGACCCAGTACTTC. This chain connects TRBV20-1 to TRBJ2-5, with TRBD2 matching 8 bases. Unmatched junction bases numbered 8, after V lost 3 bases and J lost 5 bases. From germline, CDR1 is DFQATT and CDR2 SNEGSKA (reference sequence). The CDR3 contains 14 residues.